This T cell receptor beta chain originates from a study of T cells expressing NK-cell markers. Across the study: In sorted CD3+CD56+NKG2C+, CD3+CD56+NKG2C- and CD3+CD56-NKG2C+ T cells, TCR beta repertoires were obtained. Seven of the eight sequenced donors were classified as HCMV-seropositive, and one was classified as seronegative. Study observations and caveats: In a few donors, dominant clonotypes made up 28.3-60.1% of CD3+CD56-NKG2C+ cells. The dominant NKG2C+ clonotypes represented 1.0-7.0% of CD8+ T cells in six donors.

TCRdb reanalyzed the 5' RACE reads, giving one entry per CDR3 protein sequence and no DNA. In total, the table holds 500,000 to 700,000 distinct CDR3 sequences. CDR1 and CDR2 (germline): SQVTM, ANQGSEA. This CDR3 contains 17 residues. As concerns this clonotype: The target antigen is unknown.

The TCR originated in a man aged 18 to 29 in good health. The chain links TRBV29-1 to TRBJ2-1; TCRdb selects TRBD2, and the lack of DNA leaves this call unchecked. The sequencing sample was made of blood T cells: a sorted CD56 or NKG2C T cell subset, CD4+ or CD8+ T cells, or bulk PBMC T cells (not recorded which). This CDR3 reads CSVESLAGIASYNEQFF.